These 20 T cell receptor beta chains were sequenced from one sample in a study of blood T cell repertoires in COVID-19. The assay was immunoSEQ multiplex PCR, and TCRdb's table has in-frame clones only and misses some. Of around 300,000 clones in the sample, about 90% are singletons; the top ten hold around 0.97%. Source material: peripheral blood. The receptors here all came from a woman aged 40-49 years with COVID-19, enrolled during active disease.

V usage is TRBV27 and J usage is TRBJ1-5; 9 bases fit TRBD1. CDR3 size: 15 residues. Trimming removed 10 bases from V and 1 base from J; junction bases left unmatched: 8. Germline loops: CDR1 MNHEY, CDR2 SMNVEV (reference sequence). The CDR3 bases are TGTGCCATTGTCACACAGGGGGCGAGCAATCAGCCCCAGCATTTT. This encodes CAIVTQGASNQPQHF.

This clone was counted at least ten times. The rearrangement uses TRBV27 and TRBJ2-1, with 9 bases lining up with TRBD2. Germline V gene sequence: CDR1 MNHEY, CDR2 SMNVEV (reference sequence). The CDR3 is 15 amino acids. The J segment lost 13 bases and the V segment lost 6 bases, leaving 16 bases of the junction unmatched. The CDR3 protein is CASSLSLAGGTPQFF. CDR3 coding DNA: TGTGCCAGCAGCTTGTCACTAGCGGGTGGTACGCCTCAGTTCTTC.

CDR3 protein: CASSHGITYEQYF. The DNA of the CDR3 is TGTGCCAGCTCACACGGGATCACCTACGAGCAGTACTTC. V gene TRBV18 combines with J gene TRBJ2-7, with D possibly being TRBD2 (5 bases). Looked up from germline, CDR1 is KGHSH and CDR2 is LQKENI. Trimming stripped 4 bases from V and 2 bases from J, with 9 bases between. The CDR3 loop spans 13 amino acids.

J is TRBJ2-1 and V is TRBV27; 7 bases fit TRBD2. CDR3 length: 14 residues. V lost 6 bases to trimming and J lost 7 bases; unmatched junction nucleotides: 9. Germline V lookup: CDR1 MNHEY, CDR2 SMNVEV (reference sequence). The CDR3 loop is CASRKWGGRNEQFF. CDR3 in DNA: TGTGCCAGCAGGAAGTGGGGGGGGAGGAATGAGCAGTTCTTC.

This clone was seen once. The rearrangement uses TRBV13 and TRBJ2-1, with 7 bases lining up with TRBD2. Germline V CDR1 and CDR2: PRHDT, FYEKMQ (reference sequence). CDR3 length equals 16 residues. V dropped 5 bases and J dropped 4; count of bases not matched to a gene: 11. The CDR3: CASSIRGRVQYNEQFF. CDR3 sequence (DNA): TGTGCCAGCAGCATTCGGGGGAGGGTTCAGTACAATGAGCAGTTCTTC.

The chain couples TRBV5-1 to TRBJ1-2; D is ambiguous. Germline CDR1 and CDR2: SGHRS and YFSETQ. The CDR3 has 11 amino acids. Trimming took off 7 bases at V and 6 bases at J, with 10 bases between the two ends. The CDR3 sequence is CASGEGNGYTF. In DNA, the CDR3 is TGCGCCAGCGGCGAGGGAAATGGCTACACCTTC.

The sample holds a few counts of this clone. The rearrangement links TRBV11-2 to TRBJ2-7, with D uncertain. This CDR3 is 12 amino acids long. Per the germline V gene, CDR1 is SGHAT and CDR2 is FQNNGV. Trimming took off 2 bases at V and 6 bases at J, with 8 bases between the two ends. CDR3 protein: CASSLLAGEQYF. The CDR3 DNA follows: TGTGCCAGCAGCTTATTGGCAGGCGAGCAGTACTTC.

The V gene is TRBV9, the J gene TRBJ2-3, with TRBD1 identical over 7 bases. Germline V gene sequence: CDR1 SGDLS, CDR2 YYNGEE. The CDR3 consists of 15 residues. The V gene end was trimmed by 4 bases and the J gene end by 7 bases; junction bases not matched to a gene: 12. The CDR3 here is CASSLGDSRLNTQYF. For the CDR3, the DNA is TGTGCCAGCAGCCTAGGGGACAGCCGGCTAAATACGCAGTATTTT.

The chain joins TRBV30 to TRBJ1-5; D not resolved. V was clipped by 0 bases and J by 2 bases, with 8 bases between them. CDR1 is GTSNPN, CDR2 SVGIG, per germline (reference sequence). This CDR3 comprises 14 residues. CDR3: CAWSVAYGNQPQHF. The CDR3 nucleotides read TGTGCCTGGAGTGTGGCTTATGGCAATCAGCCCCAGCATTTT.

The chain joins TRBV19 to TRBJ2-7, with 12 bases that match TRBD1. The V segment lost 6 bases and the J segment 5 bases; nucleotides outside the gene matches: 8. The CDR3 has 15 residues. The germline V gene has CDR1 LNHDA and CDR2 SQIVND (reference sequence). CDR3 DNA: TGTGCCAGTAGGGAATCGGGACAGGGGGCTGACGAGCAGTACTTC. Its translation: CASRESGQGADEQYF.

The CDR3 loop is CASSLSLTGVGYYNEQFF. The CDR3 DNA sequence: TGTGCCAGCAGTTTAAGTTTGACGGGAGTGGGATACTACAATGAGCAGTTCTTC. The chain links TRBV28 to TRBJ2-1, with D maybe TRBD2 (6 bases). V shed 2 bases and J shed 3 bases, with 20 bases lying between them. Looked up from germline, CDR1 is MDHEN and CDR2 is SYDVKM. The CDR3 runs 18 residues. The entire variable domain, with the rest obtained from reference TRBV28 and TRBJ2-1, is as follows: DVKVTQSSRYLVKRTGEKVFLECVQDMDHENMFWYRQDPGLGLRLIYFSYDVKMKEKGDIPEGYSVSREKKERFSLILESASTNQTSMYLCASSLSLTGVGYYNEQFFGPGTRLTVL.

The chain combines TRBV7-2 with TRBJ1-4; D is perhaps TRBD1 (6 bases). CDR3 length: 15 residues. The germline gives CDR1 SGHTA, CDR2 FQGNSA. V was clipped by 2 bases and J by 0 bases, with 7 bases between them. The CDR3 region has the DNA TGTGCCAGCAGCTTACAGGGGCCAACTAATGAAAAACTGTTTTTT. It is translated as CASSLQGPTNEKLFF.

The chain carries TRBV19 and TRBJ2-5, with D possibly being TRBD1 (6 bases). CDR1 and CDR2 (germline): LNHDA, SQIVND (reference sequence). The length of the CDR3 is 14 residues. Trimming removed 2 bases at V and 5 bases at J, with 12 bases between. As DNA, the CDR3 is TGTGCCAGTAGTATACAGGGAAGGGGGGAGACCCAGTACTTC. It specifies CASSIQGRGETQYF.

The chain uses TRBV7-2 and TRBJ1-2; no clear D gene. Germline CDR1 and CDR2: SGHTA and FQGNSA. The CDR3 sequence is 15 residues long. Trimming took 5 bases from V and 1 from J, leaving 14 bases between them. The CDR3 sequence is CASSAGVFNNYGYTF. CDR3 sequence (DNA): TGTGCCAGCAGCGCCGGGGTATTCAATAACTATGGCTACACCTTC.

This clone appeared a few times. The V and J genes are TRBV11-2 and TRBJ2-7; D not resolved. V shed 5 bases and J shed 0 bases, with 14 bases lying between them. This CDR3 is built from 15 residues. Germline V lookup: CDR1 SGHAT, CDR2 FQNNGV. The chain's CDR3 is CASSPSAYDSYEQYF. CDR3 in DNA: TGTGCCAGCAGCCCTAGTGCTTACGACTCCTACGAGCAGTACTTC.

V gene TRBV28 combines with J gene TRBJ2-5; 7 nucleotides line up with TRBD1. The CDR3 is made up of 16 amino acids. V lost 6 bases to trimming and J lost 2 bases; unmatched junction nucleotides: 12. The germline gives CDR1 MDHEN, CDR2 SYDVKM. CDR3: CASSLGQTQKQETQYF. For the CDR3, the DNA is TGTGCCAGCAGCCTGGGACAGACCCAGAAACAAGAGACCCAGTACTTC.

The chain joins TRBV29-1 to TRBJ2-1; 9 bases are a match to TRBD2. In germline, CDR1 is SQVTM, CDR2 ANQGSEA. CDR3 length equals 16 residues. The V segment lost 3 bases and the J segment 5 bases; nucleotides outside the gene matches: 11. In DNA, the CDR3 is TGCAGCGTTGAGCACTTCTTGACTAGCGGAAACAATGAGCAGTTCTTC. Translation gives CSVEHFLTSGNNEQFF.

The rearrangement uses TRBV27 and TRBJ1-2; 8 nucleotides align to TRBD1. With V trimmed by 5 bases and J by 6 bases, 5 bases remained unmatched. The CDR3 is 13 amino acids. Germline-derived CDR1 and CDR2 are MNHEY and SMNVEV (reference sequence). The DNA for the CDR3 is TGTGCCAGCAGTCGGACAGGGCGGGATGGCTACACCTTC. This codes for CASSRTGRDGYTF.

V and J are TRBV9 and TRBJ2-7, with D possibly being TRBD2 (5 bases). CDR1 SGDLS and CDR2 YYNGEE come from the germline V gene. The V gene lost 3 bases and the J gene lost 4 bases, with 14 bases spanning the gap. This CDR3 has 14 residues. CDR3 nucleotide sequence: TGTGCCAGCAGCGGCGAGGGTGTCCTTTACGAGCAGTACTTC. Its translation: CASSGEGVLYEQYF.

The chain joins TRBV7-3 to TRBJ1-2, with 8 bases matching TRBD1. Looked up from germline, CDR1 is SGHTA and CDR2 is FQGTGA. The CDR3 has 17 residues. The ends lost 3 bases at V and 7 bases at J; junction bases unmatched: 16. CDR3 bases: TGTGCCAGCAGCTTTAGGACAGGGAGGGATACCTTGGGTGGCTACACCTTC. It codes for CASSFRTGRDTLGGYTF.